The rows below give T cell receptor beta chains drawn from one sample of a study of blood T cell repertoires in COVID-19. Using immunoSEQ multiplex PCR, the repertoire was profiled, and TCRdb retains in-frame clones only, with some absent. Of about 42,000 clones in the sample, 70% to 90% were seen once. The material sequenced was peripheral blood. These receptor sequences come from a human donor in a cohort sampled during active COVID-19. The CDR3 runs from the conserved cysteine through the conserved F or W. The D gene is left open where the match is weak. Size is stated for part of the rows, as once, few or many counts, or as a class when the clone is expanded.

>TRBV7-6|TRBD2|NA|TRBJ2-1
CASSLDPGGGVTSGQFF
TGTGCCAGCAGCTTAGACCCGGGCGGGGGGGTCACTTCTGGGCAGTTCTTC
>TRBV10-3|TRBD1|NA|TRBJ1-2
CAISESDRASGYTF
TGTGCCATCAGTGAGTCCGACAGGGCGAGTGGCTACACCTTC
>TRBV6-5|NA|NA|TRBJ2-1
CASSYSRDNEQFF
TGTGCCAGCAGTTACTCAAGAGACAATGAGCAGTTCTTC
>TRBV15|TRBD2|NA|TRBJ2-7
CATSRAGTSGLSYEQYF
TGTGCCACCAGCAGGGCCGGGACTAGCGGGTTGTCCTACGAGCAGTACTTC
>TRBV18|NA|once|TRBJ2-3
CASSPPVDRRDGQYF
TGTGCCAGCTCACCACCGGTGGATCGCCGGGATGGGCAGTATTTT
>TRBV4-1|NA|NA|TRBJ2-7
CASSPQWRGLYEQYF
TGCGCCAGCAGCCCGCAGTGGCGGGGACTCTACGAGCAGTACTTC
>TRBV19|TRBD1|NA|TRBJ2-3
CASSTQTGGRTDTQYF
TGTGCCAGTAGTACCCAGACAGGGGGCAGGACAGATACGCAGTATTTT
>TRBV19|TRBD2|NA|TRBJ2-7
CASSGLAGEQYF
TGTGCCAGTAGTGGACTAGCGGGCGAGCAGTACTTC
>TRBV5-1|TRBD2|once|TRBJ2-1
CASSLGSGGALFF
TGCGCCAGCAGCTTGGGGAGCGGGGGGGCCCTGTTCTTC
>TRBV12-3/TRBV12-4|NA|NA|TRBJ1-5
CASSLGSGDQHF
TGTGCCAGCAGTTTGGGGTCAGGGGACCAGCATTTT
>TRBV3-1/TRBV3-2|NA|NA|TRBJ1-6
CASSHGLYSGSYNSPLHF
TGTGCCAGCAGCCACGGCCTTTACTCGGGGTCTTATAATTCACCCCTCCACTTT
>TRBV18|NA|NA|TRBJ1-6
CASSPRQGNSPLHF
TGTGCCAGCTCACCACGGCAGGGTAATTCACCCCTCCACTTT
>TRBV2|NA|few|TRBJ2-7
CASSEGQPEQYF
TGTGCCAGCAGTGAAGGACAGCCCGAGCAGTACTTC
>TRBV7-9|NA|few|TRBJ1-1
CASSFLGPNTEAFF
TGTGCCAGCAGCTTCCTCGGTCCGAACACTGAAGCTTTCTTT
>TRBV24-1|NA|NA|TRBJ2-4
CATSDSDRLAKNIQYF
TGTGCCACCAGTGATTCGGACAGATTAGCCAAAAACATTCAGTACTTC
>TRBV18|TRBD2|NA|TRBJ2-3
CASSRGTSLRTDTQYF
TGTGCCAGCTCACGCGGGACTAGCCTTCGCACAGATACGCAGTATTTT
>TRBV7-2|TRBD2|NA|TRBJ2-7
CASRVPGEGLEQYF
TGTGCCAGCAGGGTACCTGGGGAGGGGCTCGAGCAGTACTTC